This T cell receptor beta chain was found in a study of blood T cells in healthy people across ages. Whole-study results and caveats: Whereas aged donors had fewer naive CD4+ cells, long-lived donors had more of them and higher diversity.

In the case of this clonotype: Its specificity is not known.

The V segment lost 3 bases and the J segment 7 bases; nucleotides outside the gene matches: 7. CDR1 and CDR2 (germline): SGHNT, YENEEA. This CDR3 region has 16 residues. A J-beta primer mix and a sample-barcoded 5' primer were used in a second PCR of about 7 to 12 cycles. Each CDR3 protein is one row after TCRdb ran MiXCR on the 5' RACE reads. The table has 700,000 to 900,000 distinct CDR3 sequences, roughly 50% seen once; the top ten hold 40% to 50%. The authors extracted at least 5 micrograms of total RNA per sample. Material: blood. This chain uses TRBV11-3 with TRBJ2-1; the match to TRBD2 covers 12 bases. The clonotype comes from a man older than 75 in good health. CDR3 nucleotides: TGTGCCAGCAGCTTCCAGGGACTAGCGGGCAGAAATGAGCAGTTCTTC. It specifies CASSFQGLAGRNEQFF.